A selection of T cell receptor beta chains follows, all from one sample in a study of blood T cells in healthy people across ages. MiXCR was run by TCRdb on the 5' RACE reads, yielding one entry per CDR3 protein. The data contain about 700,000 distinct CDR3 sequences, roughly 32% of them singletons. The sequencing sample was made of blood. The receptors were gathered from a woman of 80 years or more in good health. CDR3s include the opening cysteine and the closing phenylalanine or tryptophan. Each record gives: V gene, D gene, J gene, clone size, CDR3 DNA, CDR3 protein. D genes are given only for firm matches. Not every row has a clone size; where given, it reads once, few, many or a size class.

V: TRBV10-3
D: -
J: TRBJ2-3
size: many
DNA: TGTGCCATCAGACCCGGACAGTTGCAGGGGACGCAGTATTTT
CDR3: CAIRPGQLQGTQYF

V: TRBV30
D: -
J: TRBJ1-2
size: -
DNA: TGTGCCTGGAGCGCCAGTCGAGGACGAATCTCTGGCTACACCTTC
CDR3: CAWSASRGRISGYTF

V: TRBV29-1
D: TRBD1
J: TRBJ2-7
size: -
DNA: TGCAGCGTACTGACAGGGGCAAAAGGCTACGAGCAGTACTTC
CDR3: CSVLTGAKGYEQYF

V: TRBV6-1
D: -
J: TRBJ2-5
size: many
DNA: TGTGCCAGCAGTTTAACAGTGACGGTCGTGGAGACCCAGTACTTC
CDR3: CASSLTVTVVETQYF

V: TRBV7-2
D: TRBD2
J: TRBJ2-1
size: many
DNA: TGTGCCAGCAGCTTATTATCAGGAGCGGGGGGCAATGAGCAGTTCTTC
CDR3: CASSLLSGAGGNEQFF

V: TRBV20-1
D: -
J: TRBJ1-5
size: few
DNA: TGCAGTGCTACTAAGCTGGACGGGGGGGAGCCCCAGCATTTT
CDR3: CSATKLDGGEPQHF

V: TRBV20-1
D: -
J: TRBJ2-5
size: many
DNA: TGCAGTGCTAGTTTCCCGGGTCGCGAGACCCAGTACTTC
CDR3: CSASFPGRETQYF

V: TRBV6-5
D: -
J: TRBJ1-1
size: few
DNA: TGTGCCAGCAGTTCTAATTTGGCCCCCACTGAAGCTTTCTTT
CDR3: CASSSNLAPTEAFF

V: TRBV5-1
D: TRBD1
J: TRBJ2-7
size: many
DNA: TGCGCCAGCAGCCATGGACAGGGGAGGAACGAGCAGTACTTC
CDR3: CASSHGQGRNEQYF

V: TRBV20-1
D: -
J: TRBJ1-1
size: few
DNA: TGCAGTGCTAGAGATTTAGGGACAACGCTGAACACTGAAGCTTTCTTT
CDR3: CSARDLGTTLNTEAFF

V: TRBV20-1
D: -
J: TRBJ1-5
size: -
DNA: TGCAGTGCCCGCCCGGGGCAGGGAAGTCAGCCCCAGCATTTT
CDR3: CSARPGQGSQPQHF

V: TRBV7-2
D: TRBD1
J: TRBJ2-6
size: -
DNA: TGTGCCAGCAGCTTAACCGGGACAGGGTCTCCTGGGGCCAACGTCCTGACTTTC
CDR3: CASSLTGTGSPGANVLTF

V: TRBV12-3/TRBV12-4
D: -
J: TRBJ1-1
size: many
DNA: TGTGCCAGCAGTTTAGGGTTCGAAGCTTTCTTT
CDR3: CASSLGFEAFF

V: TRBV5-1
D: -
J: TRBJ1-2
size: many
DNA: TGCGCCAGCAGCCTCGGACCCACCTCCCCTGGCTACACCTTC
CDR3: CASSLGPTSPGYTF

V: TRBV7-2
D: -
J: TRBJ1-4
size: -
DNA: TGTGCCAGCAGCTTAGATCCGGGGGCTAATGAAAAACTGTTTTTT
CDR3: CASSLDPGANEKLFF

V: TRBV29-1
D: TRBD1
J: TRBJ2-7
size: many
DNA: TGCAGCGTCAAGGCACAGGGGAGCTCCTACGAGCAGTACTTC
CDR3: CSVKAQGSSYEQYF

V: TRBV9
D: TRBD2
J: TRBJ2-2
size: few
DNA: TGTGCCAGCAGCGACCAGACTAGCGGGGGGGCTCTCACCGGGGAGCTGTTTTTT
CDR3: CASSDQTSGGALTGELFF

V: TRBV20-1
D: -
J: TRBJ2-3
size: -
DNA: TGCAGTGCAAATCCGGGGGCAACTAGTACAGATACGCAGTATTTT
CDR3: CSANPGATSTDTQYF

V: TRBV5-1
D: TRBD1
J: TRBJ2-5
size: -
DNA: TGCGCCAGCAGCTTGGATGGACAGGGCTACGAGCAGCACTTC
CDR3: CASSLDGQGYEQHF

V: TRBV5-1
D: TRBD2
J: TRBJ2-7
size: -
DNA: TGCGCCAGCAGCTTGCGGGGGGGATCCTACGGGCAGTACTTC
CDR3: CASSLRGGSYGQYF

V: TRBV20-1
D: -
J: TRBJ2-1
size: many
DNA: TGCAGTGCTAGAGATCAGGAATTGCCCTCCGACAATGAGCAGTTCTTC
CDR3: CSARDQELPSDNEQFF

V: TRBV15
D: TRBD2
J: TRBJ2-5
size: many
DNA: TGTGCCACCAGCAGGGATCTAGCGGTCCAAGAGACCCAGTACTTC
CDR3: CATSRDLAVQETQYF

V: TRBV20-1
D: TRBD2
J: TRBJ2-5
size: -
DNA: TGCAGTGCTGAACCGGGACTAGCGGGTGAAGAGACCCAGTACTTC
CDR3: CSAEPGLAGEETQYF

V: TRBV7-9
D: TRBD2
J: TRBJ2-7
size: once
DNA: TGTGCCAGCAGCTTAGGCCCGGCGGGGGAGCACGAGCAGTACTTC
CDR3: CASSLGPAGEHEQYF

V: TRBV7-2
D: TRBD2
J: TRBJ2-1
size: -
DNA: TGTGCCAGCAGCTTAGTAGGGACTAGCAGAGGTAATGAGCAGTTCTTC
CDR3: CASSLVGTSRGNEQFF

V: TRBV24-1
D: -
J: TRBJ1-5
size: -
DNA: TGTGCCACCAGTGATTCGGGACGGGGGGCCGATCAGCCCCAGCATTTT
CDR3: CATSDSGRGADQPQHF

V: TRBV14
D: TRBD2
J: TRBJ2-1
size: -
DNA: TGTGCCAGCAGCCAAAGAGGACTAGCGGGGGGGGCTGAGCAGTTCTTC
CDR3: CASSQRGLAGGAEQFF

V: TRBV6-2/TRBV6-3
D: -
J: TRBJ1-2
size: few
DNA: TGTGCCAGCAGTTACTCGAGGAAGGGTCCGGAATATGGCTACACCTTC
CDR3: CASSYSRKGPEYGYTF

V: TRBV3-1
D: TRBD2
J: TRBJ2-2
size: few
DNA: TGTGCCAGCAGCCCTCTTGGATCGGGGGGGTCGTTCGTAGCCGGGGAGCTGTTTTTT
CDR3: CASSPLGSGGSFVAGELFF

V: TRBV20-1
D: -
J: TRBJ2-7
size: many
DNA: TGCAGTGCTAGTCGGGGGCGGGGCTACGAGCAGTACTTC
CDR3: CSASRGRGYEQYF

V: TRBV7-8
D: TRBD1
J: TRBJ1-5
size: many
DNA: TGTGCCAGCAGACCGGACAGGGGATTGAGCAATCAGCCCCAGCATTTT
CDR3: CASRPDRGLSNQPQHF

V: TRBV7-9
D: -
J: TRBJ2-5
size: -
DNA: TGTGCCAGCAGCTGGGACTTCCGTATATTGGAGACCCAGTACTTC
CDR3: CASSWDFRILETQYF

V: TRBV10-3
D: TRBD1
J: TRBJ1-5
size: many
DNA: TGTGCCATCAGTCGGACAGGGGGTAGGTGGCCCCAGCATTTT
CDR3: CAISRTGGRWPQHF

V: TRBV12-3/TRBV12-4
D: -
J: TRBJ1-2
size: -
DNA: TGTGCCAGCAGGCGCCTGACCACAGCTGGAGGCCACACCTTC
CDR3: CASRRLTTAGGHTF

V: TRBV20-1
D: -
J: TRBJ2-3
size: many
DNA: TGCAGTGCTAGAACCTTTGGGAGCACAGATACGCAGTATTTT
CDR3: CSARTFGSTDTQYF

V: TRBV19
D: TRBD1
J: TRBJ2-1
size: few
DNA: TGTGCCAGTAGTATAGGCGCAGGGGGAAGCTCCTACAATGAGCAGTTCTTC
CDR3: CASSIGAGGSSYNEQFF

V: TRBV10-1
D: -
J: TRBJ2-7
size: -
DNA: TGCGCCAGCAGTGAAGGTGTAGATAGCTACGAGCAGTACTTC
CDR3: CASSEGVDSYEQYF

V: TRBV15
D: TRBD1
J: TRBJ1-1
size: -
DNA: TGTGCCACCAGCAGACTCAGACAGGGGGTCGGCACTGAAGCTTTCTTT
CDR3: CATSRLRQGVGTEAFF

V: TRBV6-5
D: -
J: TRBJ2-1
size: many
DNA: TGTGCCAGCAGACACGGTACAGGGCCCGGCTCGGAGTTCTTC
CDR3: CASRHGTGPGSEFF

V: TRBV6-2/TRBV6-3
D: -
J: TRBJ1-2
size: many
DNA: TGTGCCAGCAGAAAAGACAGGATGAACTATGGCTACACCTTC
CDR3: CASRKDRMNYGYTF

V: TRBV7-2
D: -
J: TRBJ2-7
size: many
DNA: TGTGCCAGCAGCTTATGGGCAGGGACCGTTTACGAGCAGTACTTC
CDR3: CASSLWAGTVYEQYF

V: TRBV20-1
D: -
J: TRBJ1-6
size: many
DNA: TGCAGTGCGTCGACCACAGGGAAGGGGACACCCCTCCACTTT
CDR3: CSASTTGKGTPLHF

V: TRBV20-1
D: -
J: TRBJ1-4
size: many
DNA: TGCAGTGCTGGTGGGGTTAATGAAAAACTGTTTTTT
CDR3: CSAGGVNEKLFF

V: TRBV12-3/TRBV12-4
D: -
J: TRBJ1-2
size: -
DNA: TGTGCCTGCAGCCCCACAGTTAACTATGGCTACACCTTC
CDR3: CACSPTVNYGYTF

V: TRBV20-1
D: TRBD2
J: TRBJ2-3
size: many
DNA: TGCAGTGCTACAACCACCAGGGACTACCACACAGATACGCAGTATTTT
CDR3: CSATTTRDYHTDTQYF